The T cell receptor (beta chain) described here comes from a study of blood T cells in healthy people across ages. As concerns this clonotype: Antigen unknown.

Study outcomes and limitations: When set beside aged donors, long-lived donors presented more naive CD4+ cells and higher diversity.

The second PCR ran roughly 6 to 11 cycles with a sample-barcoded 5' primer and J-beta primers. TCRdb re-analysed the 5' RACE reads in MiXCR, keeping a single row per CDR3 protein. In the table there are 790,000 or so distinct CDR3 sequences, around three fifths of which are singletons. The V gene's germline CDR1 is LGHNA and CDR2 YSLEER. Trimming at V came to 0 bases and at J to 8 bases, leaving 8 bases not matched to a gene. This CDR3 has 17 residues. The V gene is TRBV4-3, the J gene TRBJ2-1; 12 bases fit TRBD2. This receptor was taken from a man between 40 and 49 years old in good health. Sequencing was performed on blood. The CDR3 protein is CASSQEGLAGSQDEQFF. The CDR3 coding sequence is TGCGCCAGCAGCCAAGAAGGACTAGCGGGATCTCAAGATGAGCAGTTCTTC.